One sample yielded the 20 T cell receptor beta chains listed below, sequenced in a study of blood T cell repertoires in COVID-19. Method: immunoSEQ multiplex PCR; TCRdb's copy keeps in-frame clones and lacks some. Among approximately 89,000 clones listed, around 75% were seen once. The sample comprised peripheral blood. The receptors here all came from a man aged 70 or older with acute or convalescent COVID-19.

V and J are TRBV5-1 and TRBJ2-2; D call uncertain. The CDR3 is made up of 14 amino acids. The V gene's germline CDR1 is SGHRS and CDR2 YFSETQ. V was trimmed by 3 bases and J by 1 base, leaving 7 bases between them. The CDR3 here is CASSYEQNTGELFF. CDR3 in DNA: TGCGCCAGCAGCTACGAACAGAACACCGGGGAGCTGTTTTTT.

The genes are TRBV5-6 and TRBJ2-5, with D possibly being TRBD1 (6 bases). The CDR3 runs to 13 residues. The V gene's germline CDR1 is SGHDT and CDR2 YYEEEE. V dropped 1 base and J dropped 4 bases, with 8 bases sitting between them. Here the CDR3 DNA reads TGTGCCAGCAGCTTGCAACAGGGAGAGACCCAGTACTTC. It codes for CASSLQQGETQYF.

As DNA, the CDR3 is TGTGCCAGCAGCTTGATGAGGACAGGGGGCATCGAAAGCAATCAGCCCCAGCATTTT. Its protein is CASSLMRTGGIESNQPQHF. This chain connects TRBV5-8 to TRBJ1-5; 11 nucleotides match TRBD1. The V gene end was trimmed by 1 base and the J gene end by 1 base; junction bases not matched to a gene: 10. This CDR3 region has 19 residues. Germline CDR1 is SGHTS and CDR2 is YDEGEE.

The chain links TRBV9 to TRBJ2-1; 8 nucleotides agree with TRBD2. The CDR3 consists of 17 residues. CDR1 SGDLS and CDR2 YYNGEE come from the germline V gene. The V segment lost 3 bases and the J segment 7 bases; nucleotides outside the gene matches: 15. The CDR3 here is CASSARGGGMVGNEQFF. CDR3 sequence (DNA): TGTGCCAGCAGCGCCCGGGGGGGCGGGATGGTAGGAAATGAGCAGTTCTTC.

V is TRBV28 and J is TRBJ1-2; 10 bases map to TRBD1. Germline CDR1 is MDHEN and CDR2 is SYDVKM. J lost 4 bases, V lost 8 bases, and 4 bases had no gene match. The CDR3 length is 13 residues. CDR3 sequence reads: CASRTGGLYGYTF. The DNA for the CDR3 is TGTGCCAGCCGGACAGGGGGTCTCTATGGCTACACCTTC.

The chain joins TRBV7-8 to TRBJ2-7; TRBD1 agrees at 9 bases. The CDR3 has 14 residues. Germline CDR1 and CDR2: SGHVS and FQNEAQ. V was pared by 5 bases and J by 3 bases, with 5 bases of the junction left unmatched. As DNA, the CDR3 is TGTGCCAGCAGCCTCCGGGACAGGGACTACGAGCAGTACTTC. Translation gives CASSLRDRDYEQYF.

The CDR3 region has the DNA TGTGCCAGCAGCCCCGCAGGCCACACAGATACGCAGTATTTT. Residues: CASSPAGHTDTQYF. The chain recombines TRBV9 with TRBJ2-3; no firm D call. The length of the CDR3 is 14 residues. V dropped 4 bases and J dropped 2 bases, with 11 bases sitting between them. Per the germline V gene, CDR1 is SGDLS and CDR2 is YYNGEE.

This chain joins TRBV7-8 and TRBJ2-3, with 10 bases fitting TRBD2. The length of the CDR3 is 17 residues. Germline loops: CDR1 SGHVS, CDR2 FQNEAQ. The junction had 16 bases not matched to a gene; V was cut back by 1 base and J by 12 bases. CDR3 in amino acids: CASSLGTSGSGVGKQYF. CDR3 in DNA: TGTGCCAGCAGCTTAGGGACTAGCGGTAGCGGGGTGGGAAAACAGTATTTT.

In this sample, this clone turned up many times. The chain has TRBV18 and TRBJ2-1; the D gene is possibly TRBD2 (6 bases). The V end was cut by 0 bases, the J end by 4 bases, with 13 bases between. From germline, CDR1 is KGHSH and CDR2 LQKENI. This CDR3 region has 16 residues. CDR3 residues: CASSPPGLLVYNEQFF. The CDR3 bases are TGTGCCAGCTCACCACCCGGACTATTAGTTTACAATGAGCAGTTCTTC.

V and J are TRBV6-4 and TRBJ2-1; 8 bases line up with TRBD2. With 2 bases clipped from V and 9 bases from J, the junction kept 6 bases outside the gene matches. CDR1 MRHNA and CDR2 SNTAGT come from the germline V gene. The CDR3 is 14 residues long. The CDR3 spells CASSDHPLAGEQFF. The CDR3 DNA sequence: TGTGCCAGCAGTGACCACCCCCTAGCGGGTGAGCAGTTCTTC.

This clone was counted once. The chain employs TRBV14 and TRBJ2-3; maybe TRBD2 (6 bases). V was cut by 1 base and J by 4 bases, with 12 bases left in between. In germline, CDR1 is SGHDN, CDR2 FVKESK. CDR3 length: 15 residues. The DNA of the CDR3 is TGTGCCAGCAGCCAAGGGGCCAGGAGGGCAGATACGCAGTATTTT. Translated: CASSQGARRADTQYF.

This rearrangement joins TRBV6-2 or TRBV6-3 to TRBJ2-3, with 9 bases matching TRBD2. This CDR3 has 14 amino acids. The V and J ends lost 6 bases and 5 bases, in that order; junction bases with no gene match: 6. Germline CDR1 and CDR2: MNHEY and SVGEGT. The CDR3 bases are TGTGCCAGCAGGCCTAGCGGGACGGAAGATACGCAGTATTTT. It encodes CASRPSGTEDTQYF.

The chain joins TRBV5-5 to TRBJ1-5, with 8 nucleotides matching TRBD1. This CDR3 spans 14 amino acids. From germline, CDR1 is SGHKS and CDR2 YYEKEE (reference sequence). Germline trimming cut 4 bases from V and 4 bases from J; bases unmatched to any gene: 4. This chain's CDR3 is CASSPTGGNQPQHF. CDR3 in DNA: TGTGCCAGCAGCCCAACAGGGGGGAATCAGCCCCAGCATTTT.

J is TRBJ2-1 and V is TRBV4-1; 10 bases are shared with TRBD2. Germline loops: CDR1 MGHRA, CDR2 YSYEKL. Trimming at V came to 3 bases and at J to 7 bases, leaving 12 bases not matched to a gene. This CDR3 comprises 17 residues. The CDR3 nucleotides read TGCGCCAGCAGCCAGGAGACGACTAGCGGGTTTCGGAATGAGCAGTTCTTC. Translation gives CASSQETTSGFRNEQFF.

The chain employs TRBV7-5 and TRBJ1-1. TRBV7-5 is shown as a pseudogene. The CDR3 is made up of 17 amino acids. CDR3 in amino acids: CARSYMGGISMNTEAFF. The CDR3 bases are TGTGCCAGAAGCTACATGGGGGGGATCTCCATGAACACTGAAGCTTTCTTT.

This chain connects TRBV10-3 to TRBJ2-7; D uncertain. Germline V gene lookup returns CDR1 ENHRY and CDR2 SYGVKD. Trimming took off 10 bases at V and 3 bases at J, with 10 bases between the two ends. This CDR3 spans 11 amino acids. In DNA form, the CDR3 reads TGTGCCACCTATAACTACTACGAGCAGTACTTC. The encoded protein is CATYNYYEQYF.

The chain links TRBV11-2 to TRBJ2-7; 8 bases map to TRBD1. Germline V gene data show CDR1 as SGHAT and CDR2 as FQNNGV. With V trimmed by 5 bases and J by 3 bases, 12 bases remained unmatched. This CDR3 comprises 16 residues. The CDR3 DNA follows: TGTGCCAGCAGCCCGGTTAGCCGACAGGGGAGCTACGAGCAGTACTTC. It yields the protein CASSPVSRQGSYEQYF.

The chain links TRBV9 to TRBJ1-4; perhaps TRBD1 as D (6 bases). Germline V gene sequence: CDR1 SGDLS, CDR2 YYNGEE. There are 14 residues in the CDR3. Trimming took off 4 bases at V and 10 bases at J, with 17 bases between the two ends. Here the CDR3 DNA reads TGTGCCAGCAGCTTACAGGGAATGGACGGAAAACTGTTTTTT. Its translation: CASSLQGMDGKLFF.

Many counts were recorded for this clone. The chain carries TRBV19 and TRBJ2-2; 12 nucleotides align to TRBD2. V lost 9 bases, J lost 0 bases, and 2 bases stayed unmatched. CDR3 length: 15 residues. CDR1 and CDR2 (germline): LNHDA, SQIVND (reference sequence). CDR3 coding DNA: TGTGCCAGCAGGACTAGCGGGACGAACACCGGGGAGCTGTTTTTT. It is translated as CASRTSGTNTGELFF.

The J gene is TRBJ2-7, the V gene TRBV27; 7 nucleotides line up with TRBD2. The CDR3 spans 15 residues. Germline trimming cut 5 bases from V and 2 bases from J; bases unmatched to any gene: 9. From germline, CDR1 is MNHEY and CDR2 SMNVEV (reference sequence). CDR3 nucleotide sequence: TGTGCCAGCAGTACCCTCGGCGGGGGAACCTACGAGCAGTACTTC. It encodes CASSTLGGGTYEQYF.